The rows below give T cell receptor beta chains drawn from one sample of a study of control samples from healthy donors and cancer patients. Clones were sequenced by immunoSEQ multiplex PCR, and TCRdb holds only the in-frame ones, with some missing. The data contain 99,000 or so clones, roughly four fifths of them seen just once; the ten biggest clones take up about 2%. Sequenced: blood. The receptors originated from a man in his 60s in good health. CDR3s include the opening cysteine and the closing phenylalanine or tryptophan. The D gene is left open where the match is weak. Size is stated for part of the rows, as once, few or many counts, or as a class when the clone is expanded.

d_call: TRBD1; j_call: TRBJ1-2; clone_size: .; v_call: TRBV23-1; cdr3_aa: CASSPSAGGYGYTF; cdr3_nt: TGCGCCAGCAGTCCTTCGGCAGGGGGGTATGGCTACACCTTC
d_call: TRBD2; j_call: TRBJ2-7; clone_size: .; v_call: TRBV4-1; cdr3_aa: CASSQVASGSYEQYF; cdr3_nt: TGCGCCAGCAGCCAAGTGGCTAGCGGGAGCTACGAGCAGTACTTC
d_call: TRBD2; j_call: TRBJ2-5; clone_size: .; v_call: TRBV15; cdr3_aa: CATSREKRGRKETQYF; cdr3_nt: TGTGCCACCAGCAGAGAGAAGCGGGGCCGGAAGGAGACCCAGTACTTC
d_call: .; j_call: TRBJ1-5; clone_size: .; v_call: TRBV7-9; cdr3_aa: CASSLAGVRQPQHF; cdr3_nt: TGTGCCAGCAGCTTAGCGGGGGTAAGGCAGCCCCAGCATTTT
d_call: TRBD1; j_call: TRBJ1-2; clone_size: .; v_call: TRBV19; cdr3_aa: CASSMGSTGKDNTF; cdr3_nt: TGTGCCAGTAGTATGGGCTCGACAGGGAAGGATAACACCTTC
d_call: .; j_call: TRBJ1-1; clone_size: .; v_call: TRBV7-9; cdr3_aa: CASSQPTGMVGSMGTEAFF; cdr3_nt: TGTGCCAGCAGCCAACCAACAGGGATGGTTGGGAGTATGGGCACTGAAGCTTTCTTT
d_call: .; j_call: TRBJ2-5; clone_size: .; v_call: TRBV6-2/TRBV6-3; cdr3_aa: CASSDYGSTAQETQYF; cdr3_nt: TGTGCCAGCAGTGATTATGGGTCTACGGCCCAAGAGACCCAGTACTTC
d_call: .; j_call: TRBJ1-1; clone_size: once; v_call: TRBV18; cdr3_aa: CASSDGLNTEAFF; cdr3_nt: TGTGCCAGCTCAGATGGGTTGAACACTGAAGCTTTCTTT
d_call: .; j_call: TRBJ1-4; clone_size: .; v_call: TRBV3-1/TRBV3-2; cdr3_aa: CASSLGGKQGELFF; cdr3_nt: TGTGCCAGCAGCCTGGGGGGTAAGCAGGGCGAACTGTTTTTT
d_call: TRBD2; j_call: TRBJ2-3; clone_size: .; v_call: TRBV4-2; cdr3_aa: CASSPRGAGGAMDTQYF; cdr3_nt: TGTGCCAGCAGCCCCCGGGGGGCCGGGGGGGCCATGGATACGCAGTATTTT
d_call: TRBD1; j_call: TRBJ2-7; clone_size: .; v_call: TRBV5-1; cdr3_aa: CASSPGGTGGYEQYF; cdr3_nt: TGCGCCAGCAGCCCCGGAGGGACAGGGGGCTACGAGCAGTACTTC
d_call: TRBD1; j_call: TRBJ1-1; clone_size: .; v_call: TRBV30; cdr3_aa: CAWSVQGGFGTEAFF; cdr3_nt: TGTGCCTGGAGTGTCCAGGGGGGGTTCGGCACTGAAGCTTTCTTT
d_call: .; j_call: TRBJ1-5; clone_size: .; v_call: TRBV6-5; cdr3_aa: CASKSQAGANQPQHF; cdr3_nt: TGTGCCAGCAAATCCCAGGCCGGGGCCAATCAGCCCCAGCATTTT
d_call: .; j_call: TRBJ1-2; clone_size: .; v_call: TRBV7-9; cdr3_aa: CASSPLKQGGYGYTF; cdr3_nt: TGTGCCAGCAGCCCACTGAAACAGGGCGGCTATGGCTACACCTTC
d_call: .; j_call: TRBJ2-3; clone_size: .; v_call: TRBV7-2; cdr3_aa: CASSPRTDTQYF; cdr3_nt: TGTGCCAGCAGCCCGCGCACAGATACGCAGTATTTT
d_call: TRBD1; j_call: TRBJ2-1; clone_size: .; v_call: TRBV7-2; cdr3_aa: CASSLVKAGGNEQFF; cdr3_nt: TGTGCCAGCAGCTTAGTCAAGGCAGGGGGCAATGAGCAGTTCTTC
d_call: TRBD1; j_call: TRBJ2-7; clone_size: .; v_call: TRBV19; cdr3_aa: CASTGTGIYEQYF; cdr3_nt: TGTGCCAGTACCGGGACAGGGATCTACGAGCAGTACTTC
d_call: TRBD1; j_call: TRBJ1-4; clone_size: .; v_call: TRBV5-1; cdr3_aa: CASSLAGTGGEKLFF; cdr3_nt: TGCGCCAGCAGCTTGGCCGGGACAGGGGGTGAAAAACTGTTTTTT
d_call: TRBD2; j_call: TRBJ2-2; clone_size: .; v_call: TRBV28; cdr3_aa: CASSLREVDTGELFF; cdr3_nt: TGTGCCAGCAGTTTACGGGAGGTTGACACCGGGGAGCTGTTTTTT
d_call: TRBD1; j_call: TRBJ1-5; clone_size: .; v_call: TRBV29-1; cdr3_aa: CSVRTGESNQPQHF; cdr3_nt: TGCAGCGTGCGTACAGGGGAAAGCAATCAGCCCCAGCATTTT
d_call: .; j_call: TRBJ2-5; clone_size: once; v_call: TRBV7-7; cdr3_aa: CASTQSGGQGTQYF; cdr3_nt: TGTGCCAGCACCCAAAGTGGGGGGCAGGGGACCCAGTACTTC
d_call: TRBD2; j_call: TRBJ2-3; clone_size: .; v_call: TRBV9; cdr3_aa: CASSGSGTSGIDTQYF; cdr3_nt: TGTGCCAGCAGCGGCTCCGGGACTAGCGGGATAGATACGCAGTATTTT
d_call: .; j_call: TRBJ2-1; clone_size: .; v_call: TRBV3-1/TRBV3-2; cdr3_aa: CASSQDRAVRFF; cdr3_nt: TGTGCCAGCAGCCAAGATCGGGCCGTCCGGTTCTTC
d_call: .; j_call: TRBJ1-1; clone_size: .; v_call: TRBV2; cdr3_aa: CASSTRETDYTEAFF; cdr3_nt: TGTGCCAGCAGTACACGCGAAACAGATTACACTGAAGCTTTCTTT
d_call: .; j_call: TRBJ1-4; clone_size: .; v_call: TRBV10-2; cdr3_aa: CASTDRMLGNEKLFF; cdr3_nt: TGCGCCAGCACCGACAGGATGTTAGGGAATGAAAAACTGTTTTTT
d_call: .; j_call: TRBJ2-1; clone_size: .; v_call: TRBV4-1; cdr3_aa: CASSLGNYRENEQFF; cdr3_nt: TGCGCCAGCAGCTTAGGGAACTACAGGGAGAATGAGCAGTTCTTC
d_call: .; j_call: TRBJ1-1; clone_size: .; v_call: TRBV6-5; cdr3_aa: CASTFRDGEAFF; cdr3_nt: TGTGCCAGCACCTTTAGGGACGGAGAAGCTTTCTTT
d_call: TRBD2; j_call: TRBJ2-7; clone_size: .; v_call: TRBV5-4; cdr3_aa: CASSRGGSGHREQYF; cdr3_nt: TGTGCCAGCAGCCGGGGGGGCTCGGGCCATCGGGAGCAGTACTTC
d_call: .; j_call: TRBJ2-5; clone_size: .; v_call: TRBV2; cdr3_aa: CASRQQETQYF; cdr3_nt: TGTGCCAGTAGACAGCAAGAGACCCAGTACTTC
d_call: TRBD1; j_call: TRBJ2-5; clone_size: .; v_call: TRBV11-2; cdr3_aa: CASSYGTGETQYF; cdr3_nt: TGTGCCAGCAGCTATGGGACAGGAGAGACCCAGTACTTC
d_call: .; j_call: TRBJ1-1; clone_size: .; v_call: TRBV19; cdr3_aa: CASSIDHVTPNTEAFF; cdr3_nt: TGTGCCAGTAGTATAGATCACGTGACACCAAACACTGAAGCTTTCTTT
d_call: TRBD1; j_call: TRBJ1-6; clone_size: once; v_call: TRBV2; cdr3_aa: CASRRRGQGPNSPLHF; cdr3_nt: TGTGCCAGCAGACGGAGAGGACAGGGACCAAATTCACCCCTCCACTTT
d_call: .; j_call: TRBJ2-3; clone_size: .; v_call: TRBV10-1; cdr3_aa: CASRRGSGTDTQYF; cdr3_nt: TGCGCCAGCAGGCGCGGGTCGGGCACAGATACGCAGTATTTT
d_call: .; j_call: TRBJ1-5; clone_size: .; v_call: TRBV6-5; cdr3_aa: CASSRDTFYQPQHF; cdr3_nt: TGTGCCAGCAGCCGGGACACATTTTATCAGCCCCAGCATTTT
d_call: .; j_call: TRBJ1-5; clone_size: .; v_call: TRBV5-1; cdr3_aa: CASSLGTPEQPQHF; cdr3_nt: TGCGCCAGCAGCCTCGGGACCCCGGAGCAGCCCCAGCATTTT
d_call: TRBD1; j_call: TRBJ2-7; clone_size: .; v_call: TRBV6-6; cdr3_aa: CASSRPQGANVGEQYF; cdr3_nt: TGTGCCAGCAGTCGCCCACAGGGGGCCAACGTGGGGGAGCAGTACTTC
d_call: TRBD1; j_call: TRBJ1-2; clone_size: once; v_call: TRBV30; cdr3_aa: CAWRAGQVSRDGYTF; cdr3_nt: TGTGCCTGGAGGGCCGGACAGGTATCAAGGGATGGCTACACCTTC
d_call: .; j_call: TRBJ2-5; clone_size: .; v_call: TRBV12-3/TRBV12-4; cdr3_aa: CASSNRAVETQYF; cdr3_nt: TGTGCCAGCTCTAACAGGGCTGTGGAGACCCAGTACTTC
d_call: TRBD1; j_call: TRBJ1-5; clone_size: .; v_call: TRBV4-1; cdr3_aa: CASSRDRAVFQPQHF; cdr3_nt: TGCGCCAGCAGCCGCGACAGGGCTGTTTTTCAGCCCCAGCATTTT
d_call: TRBD1; j_call: TRBJ1-6; clone_size: .; v_call: TRBV4-1; cdr3_aa: CASSQERTGGKSPLHF; cdr3_nt: TGCGCCAGCAGCCAAGAAAGGACAGGGGGAAAGTCACCCCTCCACTTT
d_call: TRBD2; j_call: TRBJ2-1; clone_size: .; v_call: TRBV14; cdr3_aa: CASSRRRGTSGRVSEQFF; cdr3_nt: TGTGCCAGCAGCCGCAGAAGGGGGACTAGCGGGAGGGTGAGCGAGCAGTTCTTC
d_call: .; j_call: TRBJ2-5; clone_size: .; v_call: TRBV3-1/TRBV3-2; cdr3_aa: CASSQHGQETQYF; cdr3_nt: TGTGCCAGCAGCCAACACGGGCAAGAGACCCAGTACTTC
d_call: .; j_call: TRBJ2-3; clone_size: once; v_call: TRBV6-1; cdr3_aa: CASSESPRLGDTQYF; cdr3_nt: TGTGCCAGCAGTGAATCCCCTAGACTAGGAGATACGCAGTATTTT
d_call: .; j_call: TRBJ1-2; clone_size: .; v_call: TRBV6-5; cdr3_aa: CASSQLERAGYGYTF; cdr3_nt: TGTGCCAGCAGTCAATTAGAAAGGGCGGGCTATGGCTACACCTTC
d_call: TRBD1; j_call: TRBJ2-2; clone_size: few; v_call: TRBV24-1; cdr3_aa: CATSRDRTANTGELFF; cdr3_nt: TGTGCCACCAGCCGGGACAGGACCGCGAACACCGGGGAGCTGTTTTTT
d_call: TRBD1; j_call: TRBJ1-6; clone_size: .; v_call: TRBV6-2/TRBV6-3; cdr3_aa: CASSYHRDSGSPLHF; cdr3_nt: TGTGCCAGCAGTTACCACCGGGACAGCGGTTCACCCCTCCACTTT
d_call: .; j_call: TRBJ2-7; clone_size: once; v_call: TRBV19; cdr3_aa: CASSIVTGGDEQYF; cdr3_nt: TGTGCCAGTAGTATAGTCACAGGGGGGGACGAGCAGTACTTC